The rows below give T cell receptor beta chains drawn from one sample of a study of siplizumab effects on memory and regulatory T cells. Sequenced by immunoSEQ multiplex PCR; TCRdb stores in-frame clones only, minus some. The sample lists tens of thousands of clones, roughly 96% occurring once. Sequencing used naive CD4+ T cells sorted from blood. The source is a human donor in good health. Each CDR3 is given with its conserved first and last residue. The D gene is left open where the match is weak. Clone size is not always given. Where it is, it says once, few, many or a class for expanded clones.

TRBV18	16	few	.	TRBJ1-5	TGTGCCAGCTCACCCCAAAACCGCCAGGGCTCGGAGCCCCAGCATTTT	CASSPQNRQGSEPQHF
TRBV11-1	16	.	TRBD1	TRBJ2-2	TGTGCCAGCAGCAGCTCTGGACAGGGAAACACCGGGGAGCTGTTTTTT	CASSSSGQGNTGELFF
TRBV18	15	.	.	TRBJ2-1	TGTGCCAGCTCACCATCCCAGGAGCAATACAATGAGCAGTTCTTC	CASSPSQEQYNEQFF
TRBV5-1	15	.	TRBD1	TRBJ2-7	TGCGCCAGCAGCTCGATGGGACAGGGGCCCTACGAGCAGTACTTC	CASSSMGQGPYEQYF
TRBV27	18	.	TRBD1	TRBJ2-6	TGTGCCAGCAGTTCTCGACAGGGGCGAAGCTCTGGGGCCAACGTCCTGACTTTC	CASSSRQGRSSGANVLTF
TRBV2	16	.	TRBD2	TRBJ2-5	TGTGCCAGCACCCAAGAGGGCGGGGGGGCCTTTGAGACCCAGTACTTC	CASTQEGGGAFETQYF
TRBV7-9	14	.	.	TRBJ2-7	TGTGCCAGCAGCTTTCGCCAGACCTCCTACGAGCAGTACTTC	CASSFRQTSYEQYF
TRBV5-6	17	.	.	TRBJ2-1	TGTGCCAGCAGCAACGTAGGACCGTACGTCCTACACAATGAGCAGTTCTTC	CASSNVGPYVLHNEQFF
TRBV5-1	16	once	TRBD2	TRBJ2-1	TGCGCCAGCAGCTTGGTGCGGGGGGGTAACTACAATGAGCAGTTCTTC	CASSLVRGGNYNEQFF
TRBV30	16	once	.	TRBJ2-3	TGTGCCTGGAGTTCAGGGTCTAACTGGCCCGCGGATACGCAGTATTTT	CAWSSGSNWPADTQYF
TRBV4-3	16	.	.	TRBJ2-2	TGCGCCAGCAAACCCCAGACTGAAGTCAACACCGGGGAGCTGTTTTTT	CASKPQTEVNTGELFF
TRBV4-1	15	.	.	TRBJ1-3	TGCGCCAGCAGCCAATTTGGCCTCTCTGGAAACACCATATATTTT	CASSQFGLSGNTIYF
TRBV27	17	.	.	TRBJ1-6	TGTGCCAGCAGTCCCGGGACGGCCAAAGGGGAAAATTCACCCCTCCACTTT	CASSPGTAKGENSPLHF
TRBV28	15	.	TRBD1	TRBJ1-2	TGTGCCAGCAGTTCCCGCGCACAGGGGGCGCGGGGCTACACCTTC	CASSSRAQGARGYTF
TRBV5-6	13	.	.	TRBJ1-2	TGTGCCAGCAGCTTGGGGCATGCTCTTGGCTACACCTTC	CASSLGHALGYTF
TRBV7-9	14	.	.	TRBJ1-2	TGTGCCAGCAGCTTAGTATCAACAAGGGAAAGCTACACCTTC	CASSLVSTRESYTF
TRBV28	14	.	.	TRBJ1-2	TGTGCCAGCAGTTTATTGGGGGATCACTATGGCTACACCTTC	CASSLLGDHYGYTF
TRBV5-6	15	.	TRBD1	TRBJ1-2	TGTGCCAGCAGCTTGGTTGCAGGGGGCAACTATGGCTACACCTTC	CASSLVAGGNYGYTF
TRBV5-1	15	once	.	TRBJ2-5	TGCGCCAGCAGCGTGATCGGACAGTCACAAGAGACCCAGTACTTC	CASSVIGQSQETQYF
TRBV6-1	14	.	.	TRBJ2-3	TGTGCCAGCAGAAGGCGGGCCCTCACAGATACGCAGTATTTT	CASRRRALTDTQYF
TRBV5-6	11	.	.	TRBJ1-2	TGTGCCAGCAGCTTGGTTTCTGGCTACACCTTC	CASSLVSGYTF
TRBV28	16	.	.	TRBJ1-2	TGTGCCAGCAGTCCTCAAGGACAGAAGATAAACTATGGCTACACCTTC	CASSPQGQKINYGYTF
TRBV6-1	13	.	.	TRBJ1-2	TGTGCCAGCAGTCCGACAGTGGACTATGGCTACACCTTC	CASSPTVDYGYTF
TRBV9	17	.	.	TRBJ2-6	TGTGCCAGCAGCGTAGAAGGACAACTCTCTGGGGCCAACGTCCTGACTTTC	CASSVEGQLSGANVLTF
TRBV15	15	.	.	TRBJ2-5	TGTGCCACCAGCAGAGATAAGAAGGGCCAAGAGACCCAGTACTTC	CATSRDKKGQETQYF
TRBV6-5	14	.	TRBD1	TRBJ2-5	TGTGCCAGCAGCCCCGGACAGGGGGCGAAGACCCAGTACTTC	CASSPGQGAKTQYF
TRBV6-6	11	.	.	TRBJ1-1	TGTGCCAGCGGAGGGGGCACTGAAGCTTTCTTT	CASGGGTEAFF
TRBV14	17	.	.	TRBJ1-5	TGTGCCAGCAGCCAAGGGCAGGAAAAGCGATTTCGGCAGCCCCAGCATTTT	CASSQGQEKRFRQPQHF
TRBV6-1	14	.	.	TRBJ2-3	TGTGCCAGCAGTGTGACGGCCGCACAAGATACGCAGTATTTT	CASSVTAAQDTQYF
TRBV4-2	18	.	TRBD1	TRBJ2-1	TGTGCCAGCAGCCAAGAACCAAACAGGGGTCAGGTGTCTAATGAGCAGTTCTTC	CASSQEPNRGQVSNEQFF
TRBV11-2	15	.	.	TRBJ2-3	TGTGCCAGCAGCTTATTATCCGGCGGCACAGATACGCAGTATTTT	CASSLLSGGTDTQYF
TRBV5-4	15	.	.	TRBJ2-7	TGTGCCAGCAGCTTGTGCAGGGAAGTAAACTACGAGCAGTACTTC	CASSLCREVNYEQYF
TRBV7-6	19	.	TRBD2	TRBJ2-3	TGTGCCAGCAGCTCCCGACTAGCGGGGGCTTGGGTTCGGGCAGATACGCAGTATTTT	CASSSRLAGAWVRADTQYF
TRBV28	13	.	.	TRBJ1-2	TGTGCCAGCGTAGGCAGAACTAACTATGGCTACACCTTC	CASVGRTNYGYTF
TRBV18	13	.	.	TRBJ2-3	TGTGCCAGCTCACTGCTAAGCACAGATACGCAGTATTTT	CASSLLSTDTQYF
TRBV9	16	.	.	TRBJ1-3	TGTGCCAGCAGAGGGACCGAAACGGGTTCTGGAAACACCATATATTTT	CASRGTETGSGNTIYF
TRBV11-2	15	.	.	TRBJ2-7	TGTGCCAGCAGCTTACCCTGGGCTAGCGCCTACGAGCAGTACTTC	CASSLPWASAYEQYF
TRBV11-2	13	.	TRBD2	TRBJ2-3	TGTGCCAGCAGCCAAAGCGGGGGGATCACGCAGTATTTT	CASSQSGGITQYF
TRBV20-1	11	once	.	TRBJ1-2	TGCAGTGCTCACTCTAACTATGGCTACACCTTC	CSAHSNYGYTF
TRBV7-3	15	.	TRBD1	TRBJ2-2	TGTGCCAGCAGCGCCCGACAGGGGAACACCGGGGAGCTGTTTTTT	CASSARQGNTGELFF
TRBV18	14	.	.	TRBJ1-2	TGTGCCAGCTCACTTCGGGAATCGATGAACGGCTACACCTTC	CASSLRESMNGYTF
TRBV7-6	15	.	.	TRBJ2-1	TGTGCCAGCAGCAACCGGGACCTGTCCTACAATGAGCAGTTCTTC	CASSNRDLSYNEQFF
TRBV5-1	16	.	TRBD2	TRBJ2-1	TGCGCCAGCAGCCATGGCGGCGGGGGGGCTTTGAATGAGCAGTTCTTC	CASSHGGGGALNEQFF
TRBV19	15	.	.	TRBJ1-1	TGTGCCAGTAGTCCGACCGGGACGGTGAACACTGAAGCTTTCTTT	CASSPTGTVNTEAFF